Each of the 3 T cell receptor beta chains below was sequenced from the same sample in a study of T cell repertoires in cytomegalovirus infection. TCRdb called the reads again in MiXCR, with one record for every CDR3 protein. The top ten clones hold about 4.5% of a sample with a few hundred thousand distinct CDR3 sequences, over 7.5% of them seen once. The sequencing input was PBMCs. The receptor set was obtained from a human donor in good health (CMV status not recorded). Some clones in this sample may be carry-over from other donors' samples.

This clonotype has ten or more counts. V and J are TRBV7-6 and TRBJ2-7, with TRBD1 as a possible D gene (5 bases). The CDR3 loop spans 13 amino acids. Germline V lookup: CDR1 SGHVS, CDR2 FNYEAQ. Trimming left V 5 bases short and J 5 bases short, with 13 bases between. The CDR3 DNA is TGTGCCAGCAGCCAGGGAATCATCGACGAGCAGTACTTC. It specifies CASSQGIIDEQYF.

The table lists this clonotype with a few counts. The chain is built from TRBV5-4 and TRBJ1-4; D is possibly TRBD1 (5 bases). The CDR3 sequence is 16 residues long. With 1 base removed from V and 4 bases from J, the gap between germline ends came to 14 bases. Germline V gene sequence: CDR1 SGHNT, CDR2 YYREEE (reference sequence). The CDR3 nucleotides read TGTGCCAGCAGCTTGCGGTCCGGGGCTGTTAATGAAAAACTGTTTTTT. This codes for CASSLRSGAVNEKLFF.

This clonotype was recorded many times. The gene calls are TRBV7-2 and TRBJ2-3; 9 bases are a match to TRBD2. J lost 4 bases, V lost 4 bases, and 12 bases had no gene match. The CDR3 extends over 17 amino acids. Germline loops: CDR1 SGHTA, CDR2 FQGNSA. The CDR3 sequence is CASSSPFGGRAADTQYF. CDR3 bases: TGTGCCAGCAGCTCTCCCTTTGGCGGGAGGGCGGCAGATACGCAGTATTTT.